These 13 T cell receptor beta chains were sequenced from one sample in a study of long-term antiretroviral therapy in people with HIV (dated by TCRdb to the early 2020s). The immunoSEQ hsTCRB v3.0 assay was used at survey level resolution to sequence the TRB variable region. Imported from immuneACCESS, the table was reduced by TCRdb to in-frame sequences with V and J called. These copies leave out some clones; in studies compared against another copy, an unresolved V gene accounts for under half, and the cause of the remainder is not known. For this sample the table gives 25,000 to 30,000 clones, of which 80% to 90% were detected only once. The top ten clones comprise 8.5% to 9.5% of the sample. The sequenced sample was unsorted PBMCs, obtained 3 years after starting antiretroviral therapy. The receptors were gathered from a man aged 35-49 years with HIV.

This clone was seen only a few times. The chain joins TRBV27 to TRBJ1-1, with no clear D. The germline V and J ends were trimmed by 4 bases and 7 bases, with 7 bases remaining between them. The CDR3 consists of 11 residues. Germline lookup yields CDR1 MNHEY and CDR2 SMNVEV (reference sequence). As DNA, the CDR3 is TGTGCCAGCAGTTCGGTCGGTGAAGCTTTCTTT. Protein product: CASSSVGEAFF.

This chain links TRBV28 with TRBJ2-2; D gene unclear. The V end was cut by 5 bases, the J end by 7 bases, with 5 bases between. The CDR3 length is 11 residues. Germline CDR1 and CDR2: MDHEN and SYDVKM. Written as DNA, the CDR3 is TGTGCCAGCAGTCCACGCGGGGAGCTGTTTTTT. Amino acids: CASSPRGELFF.

The rearrangement links TRBV4-2 to TRBJ1-5; no clear D gene. This CDR3 contains 15 residues. Trimming removed 0 bases at V and 4 bases at J, with 10 bases between. The V gene's germline CDR1 is LGHNA and CDR2 YNFKEQ. The CDR3 nucleotides are TGTGCCAGCAGCCAAGAAGTGTCAGTTAATCAGCCCCAGCATTTT. Protein: CASSQEVSVNQPQHF.

The CDR3 region has the DNA TGTGCCAGCAGCGTGGGTCCGATAGCAGATACGCAGTATTTT. Amino acids: CASSVGPIADTQYF. The chain employs TRBV5-4 and TRBJ2-3; no clear D. CDR3 length: 14 residues. Trimming took 4 bases from V and 4 from J, leaving 13 bases between them. CDR1 and CDR2 (germline): SGHNT, YYREEE (reference sequence). Full variable domain (rest looked up from reference TRBV5-4 and TRBJ2-3): ETGVTQSPTHLIKTRGQQVTLRCSSQSGHNTVSWYQQALGQGPQFIFQYYREEENGRGNFPPRFSGLQFPNYSSELNVNALELDDSALYLCASSVGPIADTQYFGPGTRLTVL.

The chain links TRBV7-6 to TRBJ2-7, with TRBD2 identical over 10 bases. V was clipped by 5 bases and J by 2 bases; unmatched bases: 9. Germline assignment: CDR1 SGHVS and CDR2 FNYEAQ. The CDR3 runs 16 residues. The CDR3 loop is CASSIRGGLATYEQYF. CDR3 sequence (DNA): TGTGCCAGCAGCATCCGAGGGGGACTAGCGACCTACGAGCAGTACTTC.

The J gene is TRBJ2-2, the V gene TRBV18; D is undetermined. CDR3 length equals 13 residues. The V end lost 8 bases, the J end lost 0 bases, and 7 bases lay between the germline ends. Germline CDR1 is KGHSH and CDR2 is LQKENI. The CDR3 DNA is TGTGCCAGCCCCTTGTCGAACACCGGGGAGCTGTTTTTT. Its protein is CASPLSNTGELFF.

V and J are TRBV2 and TRBJ2-7, with unresolved D. With 10 bases removed from V and 3 bases from J, the gap between germline ends came to 10 bases. The CDR3 contains 11 residues. Germline CDR1 SNHLY, CDR2 FYNNEI. CDR3 in DNA: TGTGCCATATCGACCGGCTACGAGCAGTACTTC. Protein: CAISTGYEQYF.

J is TRBJ2-7 and V is TRBV27; D perhaps matches TRBD1 (5 bases). The CDR3 extends over 14 amino acids. CDR1 and CDR2 from the germline V gene are MNHEY and SMNVEV (reference sequence). V lost 0 bases and J 5 bases, leaving 11 bases between the germline ends. The CDR3 sequence: CASSLSPRAHEQYF. CDR3 DNA: TGTGCCAGCAGTTTATCGCCCAGGGCACACGAGCAGTACTTC.

This chain links TRBV10-3 with TRBJ2-7; the match to TRBD2 covers 8 bases. Germline V gene lookup returns CDR1 ENHRY and CDR2 SYGVKD. The CDR3 consists of 15 residues. Trimming removed 4 bases from V and 4 bases from J; junction bases left unmatched: 9. The CDR3 DNA reads TGTGCCATCAGTGTAGCGCCTAGCGGGCGGTACGAGCAGTACTTC. This sequence encodes CAISVAPSGRYEQYF.

V is TRBV5-8 and J is TRBJ2-1, with D maybe TRBD2 (5 bases). CDR1 is SGHTS, CDR2 YDEGEE, per germline. The CDR3 is made up of 14 amino acids. V was clipped by 4 bases and J by 6 bases, with 14 bases between them. CDR3: CASSVGLVFNEQFF. The CDR3 nucleotides read TGTGCCAGCAGCGTAGGACTGGTCTTCAATGAGCAGTTCTTC.

This clone has just a few counts. V gene TRBV10-2 combines with J gene TRBJ2-7, with unresolved D. This CDR3 comprises 11 residues. V gave up 8 bases and J gave up 1 base, with 6 bases separating them. The germline V gene has CDR1 WSHSY and CDR2 SAAADI. The CDR3, as DNA: TGCGCCAGCGCCGCTTCCTACGAGCAGTACTTC. Protein: CASAASYEQYF.

The gene calls are TRBV9 and TRBJ2-7, with a weak D call TRBD1 (5 bases). This CDR3 contains 16 residues. The V end was cut by 0 bases, the J end by 7 bases, with 20 bases between. Per the germline V gene, CDR1 is SGDLS and CDR2 is YYNGEE. In DNA, the CDR3 is TGTGCCAGCAGCGTAGGAGGTGGGGCCCTAGGTGGGGAGCAGTACTTC. Protein: CASSVGGGALGGEQYF. Supplemented by reference TRBV9 and TRBJ2-7, the full variable domain reads DSGVTQTPKHLITATGQRVTLRCSPRSGDLSVYWYQQSLDQGLQFLIQYYNGEERAKGNILERFSAQQFPDLHSELNLSSLELGDSALYFCASSVGGGALGGEQYFGPGTRLTVT.

The chain combines TRBV29-1 with TRBJ2-5, with 8 bases fitting TRBD2. The J segment lost 5 bases and the V segment lost 3 bases, leaving 5 bases of the junction unmatched. The germline V gene encodes CDR1 SQVTM and CDR2 ANQGSEA. This CDR3 has 13 amino acids. CDR3 in amino acids: CSVDAGGRETQYF. Here the CDR3 DNA reads TGCAGCGTTGATGCGGGGGGCCGGGAGACCCAGTACTTC.